The 27 T cell receptor beta chains presented below share a single source sample, sequenced in a study. In TCRdb, the RT-PCR reads were re-called with MiXCR into one record per CDR3 protein. The sample yields more than 600,000 distinct CDR3 sequences, approximately 15% seen once. What was sequenced was memory CD4+ T cells from blood. These TCRs come from a female donor in good health, serving as a healthy control.

This chain connects TRBV20-1 to TRBJ2-7; TRBD2 matches at 11 bases. This CDR3 has 16 amino acids. Germline CDR1 is DFQATT and CDR2 is SNEGSKA (reference sequence). With 5 bases clipped from V and 5 bases from J, the junction kept 14 bases outside the gene matches. The CDR3 region has the DNA TGCAGTGCTCGTTTTTTTAGCGGGAGGGCCCCCAACGAGCAGTACTTC. This encodes CSARFFSGRAPNEQYF.

In its sample, this clonotype was seen a few times. The chain is built from TRBV5-1 and TRBJ1-2; 8 bases agree with TRBD1. The ends lost 0 bases at V and 1 base at J; junction bases unmatched: 2. The CDR3 is made up of 15 amino acids. The germline gives CDR1 SGHRS, CDR2 YFSETQ. The CDR3 nucleotides are TGCGCCAGCAGCTTGGGGACAGGGAGTAACTATGGCTACACCTTC. Amino acids: CASSLGTGSNYGYTF.

This clonotype came up a few times. This rearrangement joins TRBV5-1 to TRBJ1-2, with TRBD1 identical over 7 bases. V shed 0 bases, J shed 0 bases, and the junction held 8 bases outside the gene matches. Germline CDR1 SGHRS, CDR2 YFSETQ. This CDR3 is built from 17 residues. The CDR3 here is CASSLGGTAGANYGYTF. CDR3 in DNA: TGCGCCAGCAGCTTGGGGGGGACAGCAGGAGCTAACTATGGCTACACCTTC.

The table lists this clonotype with a few counts. J is TRBJ2-7 and V is TRBV28; D is unclear. The germline CDR1 and CDR2 sequences are MDHEN and SYDVKM. The CDR3 length is 11 residues. The V end was cut by 9 bases, the J end by 2 bases, with 8 bases between. In DNA, the CDR3 is TGTGCCAGTACCACCACCTACGAGCAGTACTTC. Translation: CASTTTYEQYF.

This clonotype was seen a few times. The chain links TRBV7-2 to TRBJ2-7, with D perhaps TRBD2 (5 bases). CDR1 is SGHTA and CDR2 is FQGNSA in the germline V gene. The CDR3 spans 13 residues. Trimming removed 5 bases at V and 6 bases at J, with 14 bases between. CDR3 nucleotide sequence: TGTGCCAGCAGCCCAACGGGGAGCGCCGAGCAGTACTTC. Protein product: CASSPTGSAEQYF. Based on the CDR3 plus reference TRBV7-2 and TRBJ2-7, the full variable domain is GAGVSQSPSNKVTEKGKDVELRCDPISGHTALYWYRQSLGQGLEFLIYFQGNSAPDKSGLPSDRFSAERTGGSVSTLTIQRTQQEDSAVYLCASSPTGSAEQYFGPGTRLTVT.

This clonotype was picked up a small number of times. The chain joins TRBV20-1 to TRBJ1-5, with unresolved D. Germline loops: CDR1 DFQATT, CDR2 SNEGSKA (reference sequence). V lost 4 bases to trimming and J lost 0 bases, with 10 bases between them. CDR3 length: 14 amino acids. The CDR3 is CSATPDDSNQPQHF. Here the CDR3 DNA reads TGCAGTGCTACGCCGGACGATAGCAATCAGCCCCAGCATTTT.

The chain links TRBV2 to TRBJ2-7; D gene uncertain. This CDR3 has 12 residues. Trimming took 7 bases from V and 3 from J, leaving 10 bases between them. The germline CDR1 and CDR2 sequences are SNHLY and FYNNEI. The CDR3 spells CASKGNGYEQYF. DNA for the CDR3: TGTGCCAGCAAAGGGAACGGCTACGAGCAGTACTTC.

This sequence joins TRBV12-3 or TRBV12-4 and TRBJ1-5; the match to TRBD1 covers 8 bases. The CDR3 is made up of 15 amino acids. Trimming took 5 bases from V and 6 from J; bases not matched to a gene: 9. The CDR3 DNA reads as TGTGCCAGCAGTCTGGGACAGGCTGTTGGTCAGCCCCAGCATTTT. It translates to CASSLGQAVGQPQHF.

This clonotype was recorded at least ten times. The chain links TRBV20-1 to TRBJ2-7; 9 nucleotides match TRBD1. Germline values: CDR1 DFQATT, CDR2 SNEGSKA (reference sequence). The CDR3 runs to 12 residues. Germline trimming cut 6 bases from V and 7 bases from J; bases unmatched to any gene: 7. CDR3: CSAPGTGWEQYF. Written as DNA, the CDR3 is TGCAGTGCGCCCGGGACAGGGTGGGAGCAGTACTTC.

The chain joins TRBV20-1 to TRBJ2-3; D perhaps matches TRBD1 (6 bases). This CDR3 has 18 residues. Germline V CDR1 and CDR2: DFQATT, SNEGSKA (reference sequence). V was clipped by 1 base and J by 0 bases, with 20 bases between them. Here the CDR3 reads CSARVAGAGRTSTDTQYF. Written as DNA, the CDR3 is TGCAGTGCTAGAGTAGCAGGGGCTGGGCGGACAAGCACAGATACGCAGTATTTT.

This CDR3 reads CASSAGTGGSEQYF. CDR3 coding DNA: TGCGCCAGCAGCGCCGGGACAGGGGGCTCCGAGCAGTACTTC. V usage is TRBV5-1 and J usage is TRBJ2-7; 12 positions match TRBD1. J gave up 6 bases and V 4 bases, and 5 bases lay outside the gene matches. The CDR3 extends over 14 amino acids. Per germline, CDR1 SGHRS and CDR2 YFSETQ.

The chain has TRBV7-3 and TRBJ1-5; D perhaps matches TRBD1 (6 bases). Per the germline V gene, CDR1 is SGHTA and CDR2 is FQGTGA. V was clipped by 2 bases and J by 3 bases, with 14 bases between them. This CDR3 contains 16 residues. The CDR3 reads CASSLPRQVDNQPQHF. As DNA, the CDR3 is TGTGCCAGCAGCTTACCCCGACAGGTCGACAATCAGCCCCAGCATTTT.

The chain joins TRBV7-2 to TRBJ1-4; tentatively, D is TRBD1 (5 bases). Deletions cut 5 bases from V and 6 bases from J, with 19 bases between. The CDR3 runs to 16 residues. Germline V gene data show CDR1 as SGHTA and CDR2 as FQGNSA. The CDR3 DNA reads TGTGCCAGCAGCCCATCTGCCCAGGGACGATATGAAAAACTGTTTTTT. Translated: CASSPSAQGRYEKLFF.

This clonotype has at least ten counts. The CDR3 sequence is CSASDLYRGALDGYTF. Here the CDR3 DNA reads TGCAGTGCTAGCGACTTATACAGGGGCGCCTTGGATGGCTACACCTTC. This chain joins TRBV20-1 and TRBJ1-2, with TRBD1 matching over 7 bases. The CDR3 spans 16 residues. Germline V gene lookup returns CDR1 DFQATT and CDR2 SNEGSKA (reference sequence). The V and J ends lost 3 bases and 6 bases, in that order; junction bases with no gene match: 16.

This clonotype has just a few counts. This sequence joins TRBV20-1 and TRBJ2-1; D is perhaps TRBD1 or TRBD2 (5 bases each). Germline V gene lookup returns CDR1 DFQATT and CDR2 SNEGSKA (reference sequence). The CDR3 loop spans 15 amino acids. Trimming cost V 6 bases and J 6 bases, with 21 bases left between them. The CDR3 is CSAPAGTPDLNEQFF. CDR3 DNA: TGCAGTGCCCCCGCAGGGACGCCAGACCTCAATGAGCAGTTCTTC.

This clonotype was observed a few times. The chain recombines TRBV20-1 with TRBJ2-1; D is unclear. The CDR3 runs to 13 residues. Per the germline V gene, CDR1 is DFQATT and CDR2 is SNEGSKA (reference sequence). V was pared by 3 bases and J by 6 bases, with 12 bases between. The CDR3 DNA reads TGCAGTGCTAGGGCCAGTCAATTCAATGAGCAGTTCTTC. Amino acids: CSARASQFNEQFF.

This clonotype was seen more than once but under ten times. V is TRBV29-1 and J is TRBJ1-1, with no clear D. This CDR3 region has 14 residues. Looked up from germline, CDR1 is SQVTM and CDR2 is ANQGSEA. Trimming shortened V by 2 bases and J by 4 bases, and 14 bases separated the two germline ends. The CDR3 loop is CSVERGTRGTEAFF. The CDR3 DNA reads as TGCAGCGTTGAACGAGGAACTCGGGGCACTGAAGCTTTCTTT.

This clonotype was observed a handful of times. The CDR3 reads CASSYPSMPQHF. DNA for the CDR3: TGTGCCAGCAGTTACCCCTCGATGCCCCAGCATTTT. The chain links TRBV6-2 or TRBV6-3 to TRBJ1-5; D ambiguous. Germline V gives CDR1 MNHEY, CDR2 SVGEGT. The CDR3 spans 12 residues. V shed 2 bases and J shed 9 bases, with 8 bases lying between them.

This clonotype showed up many times. V is TRBV12-3 or TRBV12-4 and J is TRBJ1-5; D not resolved. Trimming removed 5 bases from V and 1 base from J, with 12 bases in between. The CDR3 is 15 residues long. As DNA, the CDR3 is TGTGCCAGCAGTCTTGAGGGCTTGAGCAATCAGCCCCAGCATTTT. Translating it yields CASSLEGLSNQPQHF.

Only a few counts were recorded for this clonotype. This chain links TRBV9 with TRBJ2-5; TRBD1 agrees at 7 bases. The V segment lost 5 bases and the J segment 5 bases; nucleotides outside the gene matches: 6. The CDR3 is 13 residues long. Germline V gives CDR1 SGDLS, CDR2 YYNGEE. The CDR3 is CASSRQGFETQYF. The CDR3, as DNA: TGTGCCAGCAGTAGACAGGGTTTCGAGACCCAGTACTTC.

The chain couples TRBV7-2 to TRBJ1-1; D unclear. V shed 2 bases and J shed 3 bases, with 13 bases lying between them. The germline V gene has CDR1 SGHTA and CDR2 FQGNSA. The CDR3 runs 15 residues. The CDR3 reads CASSLFAPEDTEAFF. The CDR3 coding sequence is TGTGCCAGCAGCTTATTTGCGCCAGAGGACACTGAAGCTTTCTTT.

This sequence joins TRBV4-2 and TRBJ1-5; 8 nucleotides agree with TRBD1. The CDR3 is made up of 17 amino acids. V shed 5 bases and J 0 bases; nucleotides not matched to a gene: 9. Germline values: CDR1 LGHNA, CDR2 YNFKEQ. The CDR3 loop reads CASSKWTGPNSNQPQHF. The CDR3 coding sequence is TGTGCCAGCAGCAAGTGGACAGGGCCAAATAGCAATCAGCCCCAGCATTTT.

The chain has TRBV11-3 and TRBJ2-1; D perhaps matches TRBD1 (5 bases). CDR3 length: 16 amino acids. Trimming left V 0 bases short and J 8 bases short, with 17 bases between. Germline V gives CDR1 SGHNT, CDR2 YENEEA. In DNA, the CDR3 is TGTGCCAGCAGCTTAGATCCCCCTCCAGGGCCACATGAGCAGTTCTTC. Its translation: CASSLDPPPGPHEQFF.

The V gene is TRBV6-6, the J gene TRBJ1-1; TRBD1 might be the D (6 bases). V gave up 6 bases and J gave up 5 bases, with 13 bases separating them. The CDR3 extends over 13 amino acids. Germline CDR1 reads MNHNY; CDR2 reads SVGAGI (reference sequence). Here the CDR3 reads CASSPTTGTEAFF. The CDR3 coding sequence is TGTGCCAGCAGCCCCACAACAGGGACTGAAGCTTTCTTT.

This clonotype has only a few counts. J is TRBJ1-1 and V is TRBV10-1; 8 bases are shared with TRBD1. The CDR3 totals 13 residues. Germline CDR1 reads WNHNN; CDR2 reads SYGVQD (reference sequence). V dropped 3 bases and J dropped 8; count of bases not matched to a gene: 5. The CDR3 sequence: CASSDGTGREAFF. The CDR3 nucleotides read TGCGCCAGCAGTGATGGGACAGGTAGGGAAGCTTTCTTT.

The chain employs TRBV10-3 and TRBJ2-3, with D possibly being TRBD2 (5 bases). The V gene lost 6 bases and the J gene lost 3 bases, with 13 bases spanning the gap. The germline gives CDR1 ENHRY, CDR2 SYGVKD. The CDR3 consists of 14 residues. CDR3 nucleotide sequence: TGTGCCATCAGACCCGGGGAACGGACAGATACGCAGTATTTT. This translates into CAIRPGERTDTQYF.

This clonotype has a handful of counts. The chain is built from TRBV12-3 or TRBV12-4 and TRBJ2-7, with a possible D match to TRBD2 (5 bases). The V end lost 2 bases, the J end lost 6 bases, and 11 bases lay between the germline ends. The CDR3 spans 13 residues. The CDR3 region is CASSLSDFAEQYF. The CDR3, as DNA: TGTGCCAGCAGTTTATCGGACTTCGCCGAGCAGTACTTC.